This TCR beta chain is from a study of T cells after yellow fever vaccination. TCRdb re-called the 5' RACE reads with MiXCR, one entry per CDR3 protein. The profile shows some 550,000 distinct CDR3 sequences, roughly 21% of them singletons. Trimming took 7 bases from V and 7 from J, leaving 20 bases between them. This CDR3 has 14 amino acids. Germline assignment: CDR1 DFQATT and CDR2 SNEGSKA (reference sequence). The sample in question was PBMCs, obtained 15 days after the yellow fever booster vaccination. This chain links TRBV20-1 with TRBJ2-1; D is undetermined. This TCR was recovered from a man aged 30 to 39 who received the YFV17D yellow fever vaccine. The CDR3 bases are TGCAGTGGTACGGAGTTGTCTTACAATAATGAGCAGTTCTTC. As protein: CSGTELSYNNEQFF.